This T cell receptor beta chain was captured in a study of radiation and T cells in renal cell carcinoma. The overall study: Nephrectomy followed 15 Gy stereotactic body radiation by 4 weeks. Points from the study as a whole: From baseline, blood top tumor clonotypes peaked at 2 weeks post-radiation.

Trimming removed 5 bases from V and 3 bases from J, with 17 bases in between. The CDR3 totals 16 residues. From germline, CDR1 is SGHTA and CDR2 FQGNSA. Sequencing used immunoSEQ multiplex PCR; TCRdb keeps in-frame clones, though not all of them. The data show 70,000 or so clones, around 76% seen once. Stated time point: blood 2 weeks post-SBRT. Treatment defined: 15 Gy SBRT to primary tumor, nephrectomy 4 weeks later. This clone is a singleton in its sample. The target antigen is unknown. The chain carries TRBV7-2 and TRBJ2-1, with a possible D match to TRBD2 (5 bases). This receptor was obtained from a man in his 60s with renal cell carcinoma. Here the sequenced sample was blood, taken from a patient whose treatment included radiotherapy and nephrectomy. CDR3 sequence: CASSKQSGVDYNEQFF. CDR3 nucleotides: TGTGCCAGCAGCAAACAAAGCGGAGTCGACTACAATGAGCAGTTCTTC.